The 4 T cell receptor beta chains listed next were all sequenced from one sample in a study of blood T cell repertoires in COVID-19. Here immunoSEQ multiplex PCR was the method, and the copy in TCRdb shows in-frame clones only, minus some. The data contain about 320,000 clones, less than 85% of them singletons. Sequencing was done on a sample of PBMCs or T cells enriched from blood (not recorded which). Every receptor here comes from a woman in her thirties who had been exposed to COVID-19.

This sequence joins TRBV4-2 and TRBJ2-7, with unresolved D. V was cut by 1 base and J by 2 bases, with 21 bases left in between. The length of the CDR3 is 18 residues. Germline lookup yields CDR1 LGHNA and CDR2 YNFKEQ. The CDR3 sequence: CASSQGIIGSTRPYEQYF. CDR3 DNA: TGTGCCAGCAGCCAAGGAATTATCGGTAGTACCAGGCCCTACGAGCAGTACTTC.

V and J are TRBV18 and TRBJ1-1; perhaps TRBD1 as D (6 bases). The germline V and J ends were trimmed by 6 bases and 1 base, with 12 bases remaining between them. There are 14 residues in the CDR3. Germline V gene data show CDR1 as KGHSH and CDR2 as LQKENI. The CDR3 sequence: CASSSMDRNTEAFF. CDR3 DNA sequence: TGTGCCAGCTCGTCAATGGACAGGAACACTGAAGCTTTCTTT.

This chain links TRBV5-3 with TRBJ2-6; 7 bases fit TRBD1. TRBV5-3 is an ORF for which the function is uncertain. The CDR3 is made up of 19 amino acids. Losses at the gene ends were 0 bases for V and 0 bases for J; bases not matched to a gene: 9. In nucleotides, the CDR3 is TGTGCCAGAAGCTTGGTGACAGGGCTCCTCTACTCTGGGGCCAACGTCCTGACTTTC. This translates into CARSLVTGLLYSGANVLTF.

This chain connects TRBV7-5 to TRBJ2-4; the table's D call TRBD2 went unverified against the DNA. TRBV7-5 is given as a pseudogene. This CDR3 spans 19 amino acids. CDR3 in DNA: TGTGTCAGAAGCTTTATTGCTAGCGGGCTACGGTGGGCCAAAAACATTCAGTACTTC. It codes for CVRSFIASGLRWAKNIQYF.